This T cell receptor (beta chain) was identified in a study of cytomegalovirus exposure and HLA in healthy donors (TCRdb year 2017). About the study as a whole: According to a later analysis, one platform produced both the roughly 130 validation repertoires and the roughly 660 repertoires of the first cohort. The study aimed to test whether cataloging public T cell receptors could reveal signatures of past pathogen exposure. Besides the first cohort of roughly 660 subjects, a separate validation cohort made up of roughly 130 different subjects was used. High-throughput TCR immunosequencing, statistical association of individual TCRs with disease status, and machine learning were combined to predict cytomegalovirus infection status. The investigation overall reported the following: It was suggested by the authors that the approach could potentially be generalized to other disease states and immunological phenotypes. A total of around 150 TCR beta chains were listed by the study as associated with cytomegalovirus. While some public TCRs were present in many individuals, most TCR sequences turned up only very rarely across donors. A few of the identified cytomegalovirus-associated TCR beta chains were confirmed in vitro to be specific for cytomegalovirus antigens. Of the cluster scores, 85% to 95% were above 0 in a later analysis, which found that TCRs clustered in the first cohort also tended to co-occur in the 120 validation repertoires. A later analysis lacked HLA typing for the validation cohort, so it scored co-occurrence in that cohort across all 110 or so repertoires. The classifier was reported to diagnose cytomegalovirus status with high specificity and sensitivity in both the original cohort and the validation cohort.

Library preparation used the immunoSEQ multiplex PCR assay. The authors' analysis ran thus. A statistical classification framework was built to diagnose cytomegalovirus status from the catalog of TCR beta chain sequences. Imported from immuneACCESS, the table was reduced by TCRdb to in-frame sequences with V and J called. These copies leave out some clones; in studies compared against another copy, an unresolved V gene accounts for under half, and the cause of the remainder is not known. V and J calls plus clone size are reproduced from that table; the DNA served to infer D and trimming. The sample profile shows 150,000 to 200,000 clones; roughly 77% of them were found once. The ten top clones hold roughly 1.2% of the sample. From cysteine to phenylalanine, the CDR3 is 17 amino acids long. The read is trimmed to its CDR3 DNA, 51 bases read in frame from base 1. Deletion took 0 bases off V and 1 base off J, with a span of 15 bases between the germline ends. Based on the germline V gene, the CDR1 and CDR2 sequences are SGHRS and YFSETQ.

Notes on this clone: Its antigen is unknown. No clone much larger than this one lies a single base away; base qualities are absent.

Separate from the approximately 670-subject first cohort, the validation cohort of about 110 subjects was the group to which the donors belonged. The TCR comes from a woman in her 30s in good health and CMV-seronegative. What was sequenced was PBMCs. This sequence uses TRBV5-1 and TRBJ2-3; the D region possibly corresponds to TRBD2 (6 bases align). DNA sequence: TGCGCCAGCAGCTTGGGACAGAGGACTACCGGCACAGATACGCAGTATTTT. Translation gives CASSLGQRTTGTDTQYF.